This T cell receptor (beta chain) was recovered during a study of CD8 T cells in Susac syndrome. This CDR3 has 14 residues. V lost 6 bases and J lost 3, with 15 bases in between. The germline gives CDR1 PRHDT, CDR2 FYEKMQ (reference sequence). In blood CD8+ and CD4+ T cells, TCR beta underwent sequencing. In the multiple sclerosis control group, patients were treatment-naive and had stable or active relapsing-remitting disease. FACS enriched CD8+ TEMRA cells, while bulk CD8+ and CD4+ were negatively isolated. An input of about 0.45 to 1 ug of RNA was subjected to reverse transcription using random hexamers. immunoSEQ multiplex PCR amplified TCR beta CDR3 across 54 Vbeta, 13 Jbeta. In TCRdb, the immunoSEQ multiplex PCR reads were re-called with MiXCR into one record per CDR3 protein. Here the sample spans 200,000 or so distinct CDR3 sequences, about 93% being singletons.

This sequence joins TRBV13 and TRBJ2-7; TRBD1 is a possible D gene (6 bases). The TCR comes from a human donor with multiple sclerosis. Material for sequencing was CD8+ T cells from PBMCs. In nucleotides, the CDR3 is TGTGCCAGCAGGTCGTTGAGCAGGGGCTACGAGCAGTACTTC. Its translation is CASRSLSRGYEQYF.